The present T cell receptor beta chain was sequenced within a study of quantifying T cell responses using KT2 cells. About the study: TCR alpha and beta constant-region primers primed reverse transcription of RNA. The second PCR was a qPCR stopped at a predetermined fluorescence threshold. Study results and caveats: KT2 sequences were detected down to about one KT2 cell per 100,000 PBMC.

The sample is PBMC spiked with counted cells of clone KT2. Different KT2-to-PBMC ratios were created with a constant PBMC count. A single-stranded UMI oligo with SP2 sequence was ligated to cDNA 3' ends. First-round PCR used roughly 4 cycles and beta primers RC1.1 and RC1.2 covering TRBC1 and TRBC2. MiXCR, applied by TCRdb to the UMI-ligation and nested PCR reads, yields one record per CDR3 protein. This sample has 40,000 to 55,000 distinct CDR3 sequences, with around a tenth found just once. Germline loops: CDR1 SQVTM, CDR2 ANQGSEA. The CDR3 runs 13 residues. The V and J ends lost 6 bases and 3 bases, in that order; junction bases with no gene match: 3. As for this clonotype: Its specificity is not known.

Material: PBMCs spiked with cells of the T cell clone KT2. This TCR was recovered from a human donor. The chain recombines TRBV29-1 with TRBJ1-4; 8 positions match TRBD1. CDR3 nucleotide sequence: TGCAGCGTGCAGGGGGCTCCTAATGAAAAACTGTTTTTT. Protein: CSVQGAPNEKLFF.